The 10 T cell receptor beta chains below were found in one sample sequenced in a study of glioma-infiltrating T cells. The iRepertoire nested amplicon-rescue multiplex PCR amplified TCR alpha and beta CDR3s from RNA. TCRdb reprocessed the multiplex PCR reads via MiXCR and lists one record per CDR3 protein. Among approximately 400,000 distinct CDR3 sequences listed, 41% were seen once. The sample taken for sequencing was glioma tissue, nonneoplastic brain tissue, or PBMCs (not recorded which). These receptors were taken from a human donor with low-grade glioma or glioblastoma, undergoing nonglioma brain surgery, or in good health (not recorded which).

J is TRBJ2-3 and V is TRBV3-1; 8 nucleotides line up with TRBD1. CDR3 size: 15 residues. In germline, CDR1 is LGHDT, CDR2 YNNKEL (reference sequence). V lost 3 bases to trimming and J lost 6 bases; unmatched junction nucleotides: 8. The CDR3 DNA reads as TGTGCCAGCAGCCATCCGCGGACAGGGCGCGATACGCAGTATTTT. This sequence encodes CASSHPRTGRDTQYF.

This clonotype was recorded a few times. This chain connects TRBV3-1 to TRBJ2-1; D not resolved. Trimming left V 0 bases short and J 12 bases short, with 12 bases between. The CDR3 sequence is 13 residues long. Germline CDR1 is LGHDT and CDR2 is YNNKEL (reference sequence). CDR3 bases: TGTGCCAGCAGCCAAGATGGCAAAATTGGGCAGTTCTTC. It translates to CASSQDGKIGQFF.

This chain joins TRBV2 and TRBJ1-2; no definite D call. V lost 4 bases and J 3 bases, leaving 6 bases between the germline ends. CDR1 is SNHLY and CDR2 is FYNNEI in the germline V gene. This CDR3 is built from 12 residues. The CDR3: CASSVRDYGYTF. CDR3 nucleotides: TGTGCCAGCAGTGTCCGAGACTATGGCTACACCTTC.

On this clonotype itself: This sequence may be a read error, since a much larger clone differs from it by one base. The chain is built from TRBV27 and TRBJ2-2; D unresolved. Germline lookup yields CDR1 MNHEY and CDR2 SMNVEV (reference sequence). CDR3 length equals 13 residues. The CDR3 sequence is CTSSLYITGELFF. The CDR3 DNA reads TGTACCAGCAGTTTATACATCACCGGGGAGCTGTTTTTT.

A few counts support this clonotype. This chain uses TRBV4-1 with TRBJ2-6, with D unclear. The V end was cut by 0 bases, the J end by 0 bases, with 3 bases between. Per the germline V gene, CDR1 is MGHRA and CDR2 is YSYEKL. This CDR3 comprises 15 residues. The CDR3 here is CASSQDGSGANVLTF. The CDR3 region has the DNA TGCGCCAGCAGCCAAGACGGCTCTGGGGCCAACGTCCTGACTTTC.

This clonotype was picked up many times. This chain links TRBV27 with TRBJ2-3; D is perhaps TRBD1 (6 bases). V was shortened by 4 bases and J by 7 bases, with 15 bases between the two germline ends. The CDR3 length is 14 residues. Germline CDR1 and CDR2: MNHEY and SMNVEV (reference sequence). CDR3 protein: CASSYGQRGNTQYF. The DNA for the CDR3 is TGTGCCAGCAGTTATGGACAGAGAGGGAATACGCAGTATTTT.

Concerning this clonotype itself: A much more abundant neighbour one base away suggests this may be a read error. V and J are TRBV6-6 and TRBJ2-1, with 12 nucleotides matching TRBD2. Germline V CDR1 and CDR2: MNHNY, SVGAGI (reference sequence). The CDR3 runs 15 residues. This CDR3 is CTSRPLAGGYNEQFF. The CDR3 bases are TGTACCAGCAGGCCACTAGCGGGAGGTTACAATGAGCAGTTCTTC.

Notes on this clonotype: This may arise from a read error, as a much more abundant clone is one base away. CDR3 bases: TGTGCCAGCAGGCGAACGGGGCAGGACCCCTTATACGAGCAGTACTTC. Translation: CASRRTGQDPLYEQYF. The rearrangement joins TRBV6-1 to TRBJ2-7; the D call may be TRBD1 or TRBD2 (5 bases each). This CDR3 has 16 residues. Trimming pared 6 bases from V and 4 bases from J, leaving 22 bases between. Germline values: CDR1 MNHNS, CDR2 SASEGT.

Points on this clonotype: A much larger clone sits a single nucleotide away, making a read error possible. V and J are TRBV6-1 and TRBJ2-5; the D gene is possibly TRBD2 (5 bases). CDR3 size: 13 residues. The germline V gene encodes CDR1 MNHNS and CDR2 SASEGT. Trimming pared 4 bases from V and 4 bases from J, leaving 10 bases between. CDR3 coding DNA: TGTGCCAGCAGTGGTCCGGGAACAGAGACCCAGTACTTC. This codes for CASSGPGTETQYF.

This clonotype was observed a few times. The chain uses TRBV6-1 and TRBJ2-1, with D possibly matching TRBD1 (6 bases). This CDR3 is 12 amino acids long. Trimming pared 8 bases from V and 6 bases from J, leaving 11 bases between. Germline assignment: CDR1 MNHNS and CDR2 SASEGT. The DNA of the CDR3 is TGTGCCAGCTCGGACAGACCCAATGAGCAGTTCTTC. Protein product: CASSDRPNEQFF.